Listed here are 8 T cell receptor beta chains from one sample, sequenced in a study of Graves' ophthalmopathy and Graves' hyperthyroidism. RNA served as the template for amplifying TCR beta CDR3 regions. First-round RT-PCR employed HTBI primers, with a second-round multiplex PCR after it. From the multiplex PCR reads, TCRdb called clonotypes with MiXCR, one entry per CDR3 protein. The sample yields hundreds of thousands of distinct CDR3 sequences, 35% to 50% seen once. The sample was peripheral blood. These receptors were taken from an adult man with Graves' ophthalmopathy.

With respect to this clonotype: The CDR3 ends on some other residue instead of the conserved phenylalanine or tryptophan, so this is likely a read error. The gene calls are TRBV25-1 and TRBJ1-2; D may be TRBD1 (5 bases). This CDR3 contains 15 residues. V was shortened by 1 base and J by 8 bases, with 17 bases between the two germline ends. Germline loops: CDR1 MGHDK, CDR2 SYGVNS. The CDR3 region is CASSEWGRGFGGYTL. CDR3 DNA: TGTGCCAGCAGTGAATGGGGGAGGGGCTTCGGCGGCTACACCCTC.

This clonotype was seen at least ten times. This chain joins TRBV2 and TRBJ1-5, with 7 bases that match TRBD1. Unmatched junction bases numbered 7, after V lost 5 bases and J lost 0 bases. CDR1 and CDR2 (germline): SNHLY, FYNNEI. This CDR3 has 16 amino acids. The CDR3 loop is CASSKGTENSNQPQHF. CDR3 nucleotides: TGTGCCAGCAGTAAGGGGACAGAAAATAGCAATCAGCCCCAGCATTTT.

The J gene is TRBJ1-1, the V gene TRBV5-1; the D gene is possibly TRBD1 (5 bases). Germline CDR1 is SGHRS and CDR2 is YFSETQ. This CDR3 spans 13 amino acids. Trimming stripped 4 bases from V and 4 bases from J, with 11 bases between. CDR3 sequence: CASSGGDFTEAFF. DNA for the CDR3: TGCGCCAGCAGCGGAGGGGATTTCACTGAAGCTTTCTTT.

Concerning this clonotype: Its ends do not fully match the called genes, so a read error is possible. The gene calls are TRBV10-2 and TRBJ1-5; 8 bases line up with TRBD1. The CDR3 has 17 residues. Germline V gives CDR1 WSHSY, CDR2 SAAADI. The CDR3 sequence: CASSETETGGQNQPQHF. CDR3 nucleotide sequence: TGTGCCAGCAGTGAAACGGAAACAGGGGGACAAAATCAGCCCCAGCATTTT.

Remarks on this clonotype: A junction boundary mismatches the germline segment, possibly from a read error. The rearrangement joins TRBV11-2 to TRBJ2-7; tentatively, D is TRBD1 or TRBD2 (6 bases each). The CDR3 is 14 residues long. Per germline, CDR1 SGHAT and CDR2 FQNNGV. As DNA, the CDR3 is TGTGCCAGCAGCAGTGTGGGGGGCTCCCACGAGCAGTACTTC. Amino acid sequence: CASSSVGGSHEQYF. Looking up the rest from reference TRBV11-2 and TRBJ2-7 gives the full variable domain: EAGVAQSPRYKIIEKRQSVAFWCNPISGHATLYWYQQILGQGPKLLIQFQNNGVVDDSQLPKDRFSAERLKGVDSTLKIQPAKLEDSAVYLCASSSVGGSHEQYFGPGTRLTVT.

This clonotype has at least ten counts. The J gene is TRBJ2-5, the V gene TRBV9, with D possibly being TRBD1 or TRBD2 (5 bases each). CDR3 length: 14 residues. The V gene lost 2 bases and the J gene lost 5 bases, with 13 bases spanning the gap. Germline values: CDR1 SGDLS, CDR2 YYNGEE. The CDR3 sequence is CASSVGRGRETQYF. CDR3 coding DNA: TGTGCCAGCAGCGTGGGGCGAGGGCGGGAGACCCAGTACTTC.

In the case of this clonotype: A much larger clone lies one base from this, so it may be a read error. V usage is TRBV10-3 and J usage is TRBJ1-6; D remains ambiguous. Germline V CDR1 and CDR2: ENHRY, SYGVKD. The CDR3 has 15 residues. The CDR3 DNA reads as TGTGCCAGCAGTGAGCGTACAAGGGAAGATTCACCCCTCCACTTT. Protein: CASSERTREDSPLHF.

The rearrangement links TRBV19 to TRBJ1-1; TRBD1 aligns across 11 bases. J lost 5 bases, V lost 11 bases, and 7 bases had no gene match. CDR3 length: 13 amino acids. Germline lookup yields CDR1 LNHDA and CDR2 SQIVND (reference sequence). This CDR3 is CACSDRGQTEAFF. CDR3 DNA sequence: TGTGCCTGTTCGGACAGGGGGCAGACTGAAGCTTTCTTT.